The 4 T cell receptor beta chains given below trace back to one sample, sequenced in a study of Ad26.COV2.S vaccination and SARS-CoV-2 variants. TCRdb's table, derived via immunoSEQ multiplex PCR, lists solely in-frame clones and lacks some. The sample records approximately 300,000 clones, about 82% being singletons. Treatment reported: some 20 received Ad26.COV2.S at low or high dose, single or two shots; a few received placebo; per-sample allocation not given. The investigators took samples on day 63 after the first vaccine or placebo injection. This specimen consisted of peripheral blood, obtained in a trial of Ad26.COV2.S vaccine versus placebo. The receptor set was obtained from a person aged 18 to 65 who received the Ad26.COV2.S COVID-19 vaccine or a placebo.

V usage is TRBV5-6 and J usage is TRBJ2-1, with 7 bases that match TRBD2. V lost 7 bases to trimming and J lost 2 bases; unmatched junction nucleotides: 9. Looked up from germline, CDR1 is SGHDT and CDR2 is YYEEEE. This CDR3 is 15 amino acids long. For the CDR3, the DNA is TGTGCCAGCTTCACGGGGAGGGCAACCTACAATGAGCAGTTCTTC. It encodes CASFTGRATYNEQFF.

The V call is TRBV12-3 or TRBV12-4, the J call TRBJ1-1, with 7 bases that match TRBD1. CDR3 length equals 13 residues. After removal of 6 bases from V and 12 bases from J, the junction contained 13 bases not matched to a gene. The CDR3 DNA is TGTGCCAGCAGGCGTCGGGACAGACGGTTGACTTTCTTT. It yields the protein CASRRRDRRLTFF.

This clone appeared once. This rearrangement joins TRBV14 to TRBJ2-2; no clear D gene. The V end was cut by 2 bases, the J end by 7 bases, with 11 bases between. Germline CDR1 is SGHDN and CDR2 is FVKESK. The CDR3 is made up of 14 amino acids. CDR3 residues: CASSQLIRHGELFF. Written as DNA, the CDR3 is TGTGCCAGCAGCCAACTCATTCGTCACGGGGAGCTGTTTTTT.

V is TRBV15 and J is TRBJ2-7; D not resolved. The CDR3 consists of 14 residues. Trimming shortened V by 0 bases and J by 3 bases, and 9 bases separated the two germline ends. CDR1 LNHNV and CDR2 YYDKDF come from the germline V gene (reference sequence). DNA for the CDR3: TGTGCCACCAGCAGAGATCGGGCACACTACGAGCAGTACTTC. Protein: CATSRDRAHYEQYF.